This TCR beta chain stems from a study of blood T cell repertoires in COVID-19. Across the study: Samples of COVID-19 (acute and convalescent) were obtained from the United States, Italy and Spain. T cells, B-cell-depleted T cells, or PBMCs provided the cDNA or gDNA that served as material.

V lost 4 bases to trimming and J lost 6 bases; unmatched junction nucleotides: 11. The CDR3 covers 18 residues. CDR1 and CDR2 from the germline V gene are SGHRS and YFSETQ. Using immunoSEQ multiplex PCR, the repertoire was profiled, and TCRdb retains in-frame clones only, with some absent. This table holds some 510,000 clones, 88% found once. Cohorts were determined from participant-reported clinical history. The sample comprised PBMCs or T cells enriched from blood (not recorded which). The gene calls are TRBV5-1 and TRBJ2-3; 16 bases agree with TRBD2. The TCR was taken from a woman between 35 and 50 years old who had recovered from COVID-19. The CDR3 is CASSQPGLAGGPLDTQYF. The CDR3 DNA sequence: TGCGCCAGCAGCCAGCCGGGACTAGCGGGAGGGCCCTTGGATACGCAGTATTTT.